A selection of T cell receptor beta chains follows, all from one sample in a study of blood T cell repertoires in COVID-19. The assay was immunoSEQ multiplex PCR, and TCRdb's table has in-frame clones only and misses some. The top ten hold around 4% of the sample, which has more than 85,000 clones, over 65% seen once. Sequenced: peripheral blood. The receptors originated from a woman of 80 years or more with acute or convalescent COVID-19. Each CDR3 is given with its conserved first and last residue. The D gene is left open where the match is weak. Rows give clone size only sometimes, using once, few, many, or a class for an expanded clone.

j_gene: TRBJ1-1
d_gene: -
abundance: -
v_gene: TRBV10-1
CDR3aa: CASRINSNPGWNTEAFF
CDR3nt: TGCGCCAGCAGAATAAACAGCAACCCAGGGTGGAACACTGAAGCTTTCTTT

j_gene: TRBJ1-1
d_gene: -
abundance: few
v_gene: TRBV5-1
CDR3aa: CASSLVPGKRAEAFF
CDR3nt: TGCGCCAGCAGCTTGGTGCCAGGGAAGAGAGCTGAAGCTTTCTTT

j_gene: TRBJ2-3
d_gene: TRBD1
abundance: -
v_gene: TRBV4-2
CDR3aa: CASSHWTGTDTQYF
CDR3nt: TGTGCCAGCAGCCACTGGACAGGGACAGATACGCAGTATTTT

j_gene: TRBJ2-3
d_gene: TRBD2
abundance: -
v_gene: TRBV7-2
CDR3aa: CASSWNSGSRTDTQYF
CDR3nt: TGTGCCAGCAGCTGGAATAGCGGGAGTCGCACAGATACGCAGTATTTT

j_gene: TRBJ1-1
d_gene: -
abundance: -
v_gene: TRBV12-3/TRBV12-4
CDR3aa: CASTKGRATEAFF
CDR3nt: TGTGCCAGCACCAAGGGCAGGGCCACTGAAGCTTTCTTT

j_gene: TRBJ2-1
d_gene: TRBD2
abundance: once
v_gene: TRBV5-1
CDR3aa: CASSETSGSYNEQFF
CDR3nt: TGCGCCAGCAGCGAAACTAGCGGGTCCTACAATGAGCAGTTCTTC

j_gene: TRBJ2-1
d_gene: -
abundance: -
v_gene: TRBV30
CDR3aa: CAWQGLAMYNEQFF
CDR3nt: TGTGCCTGGCAGGGGCTAGCAATGTATAATGAGCAGTTCTTC

j_gene: TRBJ2-5
d_gene: TRBD1
abundance: -
v_gene: TRBV6-6
CDR3aa: CASTGTGGWETQYF
CDR3nt: TGTGCCAGCACCGGGACAGGGGGTTGGGAGACCCAGTACTTC

j_gene: TRBJ1-1
d_gene: TRBD1
abundance: -
v_gene: TRBV11-2
CDR3aa: CASSATDRGTEAFF
CDR3nt: TGTGCCAGCAGCGCTACGGACAGGGGCACTGAAGCTTTCTTT

j_gene: TRBJ2-2
d_gene: TRBD2
abundance: -
v_gene: TRBV10-3
CDR3aa: CAISESGLVAHGELFF
CDR3nt: TGTGCCATCAGTGAGTCGGGACTAGTTGCGCACGGGGAGCTGTTTTTT

j_gene: TRBJ1-1
d_gene: -
abundance: -
v_gene: TRBV7-8
CDR3aa: CASSRRRENTEAFF
CDR3nt: TGTGCCAGCAGCCGCCGCAGGGAGAACACTGAAGCTTTCTTT

j_gene: TRBJ1-2
d_gene: TRBD1
abundance: -
v_gene: TRBV29-1
CDR3aa: CSVESGTGGNGYTF
CDR3nt: TGCAGCGTTGAGTCAGGGACAGGGGGAAATGGCTACACCTTC

j_gene: TRBJ2-4
d_gene: TRBD2
abundance: -
v_gene: TRBV5-4
CDR3aa: CASSLLGLAKGIQYF
CDR3nt: TGTGCCAGCAGCTTGCTGGGACTAGCAAAAGGCATTCAGTACTTC

j_gene: TRBJ2-2
d_gene: -
abundance: -
v_gene: TRBV9
CDR3aa: CASSDLAVHTGELFF
CDR3nt: TGTGCCAGCAGCGACCTCGCGGTTCACACCGGGGAGCTGTTTTTT

j_gene: TRBJ1-5
d_gene: -
abundance: few
v_gene: TRBV11-3
CDR3aa: CASSSDRLSNQPQHF
CDR3nt: TGTGCCAGCAGCTCGGACAGACTTAGCAATCAGCCCCAGCATTTT

j_gene: TRBJ2-3
d_gene: TRBD2
abundance: -
v_gene: TRBV24-1
CDR3aa: CATSDLSTSGTDTQYF
CDR3nt: TGTGCCACCAGTGATTTGTCGACTAGCGGCACAGATACGCAGTATTTT

j_gene: TRBJ1-4
d_gene: -
abundance: -
v_gene: TRBV5-1
CDR3aa: CASSLSGANEKLFF
CDR3nt: TGCGCCAGCAGCTTGTCAGGGGCGAATGAAAAACTGTTTTTT

j_gene: TRBJ1-6
d_gene: TRBD1
abundance: -
v_gene: TRBV9
CDR3aa: CASSVVDRGGSPLHF
CDR3nt: TGTGCCAGCAGCGTAGTAGACAGGGGGGGATCACCCCTCCACTTT

j_gene: TRBJ1-1
d_gene: -
abundance: -
v_gene: TRBV7-2
CDR3aa: CASSLGQTNTEAFF
CDR3nt: TGTGCCAGCAGCTTAGGACAGACGAACACTGAAGCTTTCTTT

j_gene: TRBJ1-2
d_gene: -
abundance: -
v_gene: TRBV5-1
CDR3aa: CASSLALGVGYGYTF
CDR3nt: TGCGCCAGCAGCTTGGCCCTAGGAGTCGGCTATGGCTACACCTTC

j_gene: TRBJ1-2
d_gene: TRBD1
abundance: few
v_gene: TRBV6-2/TRBV6-3
CDR3aa: CASSRRDRQMDYTF
CDR3nt: TGTGCCAGCAGTCGCAGGGACAGACAAATGGACTACACCTTC

j_gene: TRBJ1-4
d_gene: -
abundance: -
v_gene: TRBV7-6
CDR3aa: CASSLALGGPEKLFF
CDR3nt: TGTGCCAGCAGCTTAGCCCTGGGGGGGCCTGAAAAACTGTTTTTT

j_gene: TRBJ2-2
d_gene: -
abundance: -
v_gene: TRBV2
CDR3aa: CASTSGELFF
CDR3nt: TGTGCCAGCACGTCCGGGGAGCTGTTTTTT

j_gene: TRBJ2-7
d_gene: TRBD1
abundance: few
v_gene: TRBV10-1
CDR3aa: CASSPDRGIYEQYF
CDR3nt: TGCGCCAGCAGCCCAGACAGGGGAATATACGAGCAGTACTTC

j_gene: TRBJ1-5
d_gene: -
abundance: -
v_gene: TRBV12-3/TRBV12-4
CDR3aa: CASSLALSQPQHF
CDR3nt: TGTGCCAGCAGTTTAGCGCTGAGTCAGCCCCAGCATTTT

j_gene: TRBJ1-4
d_gene: -
abundance: -
v_gene: TRBV6-5
CDR3aa: CASSYSAPNEKLFF
CDR3nt: TGTGCCAGCAGTTACAGCGCGCCCAATGAAAAACTGTTTTTT

j_gene: TRBJ2-1
d_gene: TRBD2
abundance: once
v_gene: TRBV4-2
CDR3aa: CASSQDLKLAGDEQFF
CDR3nt: TGTGCCAGCAGCCAAGATCTTAAACTAGCGGGAGATGAGCAGTTCTTC

j_gene: TRBJ1-5
d_gene: -
abundance: -
v_gene: TRBV5-1
CDR3aa: CASSLEAGVLGQPQHF
CDR3nt: TGCGCCAGCAGCTTGGAGGCAGGGGTACTTGGACAGCCCCAGCATTTT

j_gene: TRBJ2-5
d_gene: TRBD2
abundance: -
v_gene: TRBV5-1
CDR3aa: CASSLEASGGARETQYF
CDR3nt: TGCGCCAGCAGCTTGGAGGCTAGCGGGGGGGCCCGAGAGACCCAGTACTTC

j_gene: TRBJ1-1
d_gene: -
abundance: once
v_gene: TRBV19
CDR3aa: CASSISDMNTEAFF
CDR3nt: TGTGCCAGTAGTATTTCAGACATGAACACTGAAGCTTTCTTT

j_gene: TRBJ1-1
d_gene: -
abundance: -
v_gene: TRBV11-2
CDR3aa: CASSLDPDMNTEAFF
CDR3nt: TGTGCCAGCAGCTTAGACCCAGACATGAACACTGAAGCTTTCTTT

j_gene: TRBJ1-5
d_gene: -
abundance: -
v_gene: TRBV10-3
CDR3aa: CAISGGGPNQPQHF
CDR3nt: TGTGCCATCAGTGGGGGGGGGCCCAATCAGCCCCAGCATTTT

j_gene: TRBJ1-2
d_gene: -
abundance: -
v_gene: TRBV3-1/TRBV3-2
CDR3aa: CASSQDNAPSGGYTF
CDR3nt: TGTGCCAGCAGCCAAGATAACGCCCCATCGGGGGGCTACACCTTC

j_gene: TRBJ1-1
d_gene: -
abundance: once
v_gene: TRBV30
CDR3aa: CAWSMGVGEAFF
CDR3nt: TGTGCCTGGAGTATGGGAGTCGGTGAAGCTTTCTTT

j_gene: TRBJ1-6
d_gene: -
abundance: -
v_gene: TRBV3-1/TRBV3-2
CDR3aa: CASSHREGPLHF
CDR3nt: TGTGCCAGCAGCCACCGGGAGGGGCCCCTCCACTTT

j_gene: TRBJ1-6
d_gene: -
abundance: -
v_gene: TRBV5-1
CDR3aa: CASSLGQRNSPLHF
CDR3nt: TGCGCCAGCAGCTTGGGTCAGCGAAATTCACCCCTCCACTTT

j_gene: TRBJ2-1
d_gene: TRBD2
abundance: many
v_gene: TRBV7-9
CDR3aa: CASSTIFLAGGLHYNEQFF
CDR3nt: TGTGCCAGCAGCACAATCTTTCTAGCGGGGGGGCTTCACTACAATGAGCAGTTCTTC

j_gene: TRBJ2-3
d_gene: -
abundance: -
v_gene: TRBV29-1
CDR3aa: CSVEDVRATDTQYF
CDR3nt: TGCAGCGTTGAAGACGTCAGGGCCACAGATACGCAGTATTTT

j_gene: TRBJ2-1
d_gene: TRBD2
abundance: -
v_gene: TRBV5-1
CDR3aa: CASSLAAGGRNEQFF
CDR3nt: TGCGCCAGCAGCTTGGCGGCGGGGGGTCGCAATGAGCAGTTCTTC

j_gene: TRBJ2-1
d_gene: TRBD2
abundance: -
v_gene: TRBV3-1/TRBV3-2
CDR3aa: CASSQGGLAQNEQFF
CDR3nt: TGTGCCAGCAGCCAGGGGGGACTAGCGCAGAATGAGCAGTTCTTC

j_gene: TRBJ1-2
d_gene: -
abundance: -
v_gene: TRBV2
CDR3aa: CASSSQQGDGYTF
CDR3nt: TGTGCCAGCAGTAGTCAACAGGGCGATGGCTACACCTTC

j_gene: TRBJ1-1
d_gene: TRBD1
abundance: few
v_gene: TRBV7-2
CDR3aa: CASSPTGGDTMGNTEAFF
CDR3nt: TGTGCCAGCAGCCCCACAGGGGGCGATACTATGGGGAACACTGAAGCTTTCTTT

j_gene: TRBJ2-5
d_gene: TRBD1
abundance: -
v_gene: TRBV25-1
CDR3aa: CASSAGTGKTQYF
CDR3nt: TGTGCCAGCAGTGCCGGGACAGGGAAGACCCAGTACTTC

j_gene: TRBJ2-7
d_gene: TRBD2
abundance: -
v_gene: TRBV2
CDR3aa: CASGTSGSSQYYEQYF
CDR3nt: TGTGCCAGCGGGACTAGCGGGAGCTCCCAATACTACGAGCAGTACTTC

j_gene: TRBJ1-4
d_gene: TRBD1
abundance: few
v_gene: TRBV5-1
CDR3aa: CASSLGWTTGPRTNEKLFF
CDR3nt: TGCGCCAGCAGCTTGGGGTGGACGACAGGGCCCCGGACTAATGAAAAACTGTTTTTT

j_gene: TRBJ1-2
d_gene: -
abundance: -
v_gene: TRBV6-5
CDR3aa: CASAAGTSSGCTF
CDR3nt: TGTGCCAGCGCCGCCGGGACATCCTCCGGATGCACCTTC

j_gene: TRBJ2-6
d_gene: -
abundance: -
v_gene: TRBV7-9
CDR3aa: CASSYFGRISGANVLTF
CDR3nt: TGTGCCAGCAGTTACTTTGGTCGAATCTCTGGGGCCAACGTCCTGACTTTC

j_gene: TRBJ2-2
d_gene: -
abundance: few
v_gene: TRBV11-2
CDR3aa: CASTQGPLNTGELFF
CDR3nt: TGTGCCAGCACCCAGGGTCCATTGAACACCGGGGAGCTGTTTTTT

j_gene: TRBJ1-5
d_gene: -
abundance: once
v_gene: TRBV6-1
CDR3aa: CASSEGTLQPQHF
CDR3nt: TGTGCCAGCAGTGAAGGGACATTACAGCCCCAGCATTTT

j_gene: TRBJ1-2
d_gene: TRBD1
abundance: -
v_gene: TRBV9
CDR3aa: CASSGPGQGNYGYTF
CDR3nt: TGTGCCAGCAGCGGCCCGGGACAGGGCAACTATGGCTACACCTTC

j_gene: TRBJ1-1
d_gene: -
abundance: few
v_gene: TRBV3-1/TRBV3-2
CDR3aa: CASSQDTTYTEAFF
CDR3nt: TGTGCCAGCAGCCAAGATACGACTTACACTGAAGCTTTCTTT

j_gene: TRBJ1-2
d_gene: -
abundance: few
v_gene: TRBV12-3/TRBV12-4
CDR3aa: CASSLAGFNYTF
CDR3nt: TGTGCCAGCAGTTTAGCCGGGTTCAATTACACCTTC

j_gene: TRBJ1-5
d_gene: -
abundance: -
v_gene: TRBV7-8
CDR3aa: CASSRGQGSRNQPQHF
CDR3nt: TGTGCCAGCAGCAGGGGACAAGGGTCTAGAAATCAGCCCCAGCATTTT

j_gene: TRBJ2-3
d_gene: TRBD2
abundance: -
v_gene: TRBV5-1
CDR3aa: CASSPWGLAGEFPDTQYF
CDR3nt: TGCGCCAGCAGCCCTTGGGGACTAGCGGGAGAATTCCCAGATACGCAGTATTTT

j_gene: TRBJ2-7
d_gene: -
abundance: -
v_gene: TRBV7-2
CDR3aa: CASSLTRGSYEQYF
CDR3nt: TGTGCCAGCAGCTTAACCAGGGGATCCTACGAGCAGTACTTC

j_gene: TRBJ2-7
d_gene: TRBD1
abundance: -
v_gene: TRBV14
CDR3aa: CASSTQGAGEQYF
CDR3nt: TGTGCCAGCAGCACCCAGGGGGCGGGGGAGCAGTACTTC

j_gene: TRBJ1-4
d_gene: -
abundance: -
v_gene: TRBV5-6
CDR3aa: CASSLLQGHPFF
CDR3nt: TGTGCCAGCAGCTTACTACAGGGTCATCCGTTTTTT

j_gene: TRBJ2-7
d_gene: -
abundance: once
v_gene: TRBV3-1/TRBV3-2
CDR3aa: CASSQGEDFRHEQYF
CDR3nt: TGTGCCAGCAGCCAAGGGGAGGATTTTCGCCACGAGCAGTACTTC

j_gene: TRBJ2-7
d_gene: TRBD2
abundance: few
v_gene: TRBV5-1
CDR3aa: CASSPGGSSYEQYF
CDR3nt: TGCGCCAGCAGCCCGGGAGGGAGCTCCTACGAGCAGTACTTC

j_gene: TRBJ1-1
d_gene: -
abundance: -
v_gene: TRBV9
CDR3aa: CASSVGGHRNTEAFF
CDR3nt: TGTGCCAGCAGCGTAGGGGGACACCGGAACACTGAAGCTTTCTTT